The 25 T cell receptor beta chains reported below all come from one sample, sequenced in a study of T cell responses to AZD1222 COVID-19 vaccine. Some clones are missing from TCRdb's copy, which holds only in-frame ones; the method was immunoSEQ multiplex PCR. The sample carries under 110,000 clones, 90% recorded once. Sequenced here: peripheral blood, sampled on day 0 of AZD1222 vaccination. The receptors here all came from an adult in good health.

J is TRBJ2-7 and V is TRBV10-3, with D possibly being TRBD1 (6 bases). Germline CDR1 reads ENHRY; CDR2 reads SYGVKD. Between the trimmed V and J ends, which lost 2 bases and 2 bases, there was a span of 10 bases. The CDR3 loop spans 14 amino acids. The CDR3: CAISEGQSTYEQYF. CDR3 coding DNA: TGTGCCATCAGTGAGGGACAGTCCACCTACGAGCAGTACTTC.

This clone came up a few times. The rearrangement uses TRBV7-9 and TRBJ1-1; tentatively, D is TRBD1 (6 bases). CDR1 SEHNR and CDR2 FQNEAQ come from the germline V gene (reference sequence). Trimming took off 4 bases at V and 1 base at J, with 13 bases between the two ends. This CDR3 is built from 15 residues. The CDR3 here is CASSSLGGGNTEAFF. The CDR3 DNA is TGTGCCAGCAGCTCCCTAGGGGGGGGGAACACTGAAGCTTTCTTT.

The chain joins TRBV13 to TRBJ1-4; weak D call: TRBD1 (5 bases). V was pared by 4 bases and J by 7 bases, with 13 bases between. This CDR3 spans 14 amino acids. Germline V gene lookup returns CDR1 PRHDT and CDR2 FYEKMQ (reference sequence). The CDR3 loop is CASSYRDDREKLFF. CDR3 in DNA: TGTGCCAGCAGCTACCGGGACGATCGTGAAAAACTGTTTTTT. Complete variable domain (other parts from reference TRBV13 and TRBJ1-4): AAGVIQSPRHLIKEKRETATLKCYPIPRHDTVYWYQQGPGQDPQFLISFYEKMQSDKGSIPDRFSAQQFSDYHSELNMSSLELGDSALYFCASSYRDDREKLFFGSGTQLSVL.

This clone was counted between two and nine times. V and J are TRBV27 and TRBJ1-6; D unresolved. Germline values: CDR1 MNHEY, CDR2 SMNVEV (reference sequence). Trimming took off 5 bases at V and 6 bases at J, with 5 bases between the two ends. The CDR3 has 12 amino acids. CDR3 region: CASSTFNSPLHF. CDR3 in DNA: TGTGCCAGCAGTACTTTTAATTCACCCCTCCACTTT.

The rearrangement joins TRBV12-3 or TRBV12-4 to TRBJ1-6, with a weak D call TRBD1 (5 bases). The CDR3 loop spans 13 amino acids. The ends were cut back, 3 bases at V and 9 bases at J, with 9 bases in the middle. The chain's CDR3 is CASSFLDSSPLHF. CDR3 coding DNA: TGTGCCAGCAGTTTTTTAGACAGTTCACCCCTCCACTTT.

This chain links TRBV15 with TRBJ1-2; TRBD1 agrees at 7 bases. V dropped 3 bases and J dropped 2; count of bases not matched to a gene: 6. There are 15 residues in the CDR3. Germline V lookup: CDR1 LNHNV, CDR2 YYDKDF (reference sequence). The CDR3 loop reads CATSSAGTENYGYTF. Here the CDR3 DNA reads TGTGCCACCAGCAGTGCCGGGACAGAGAACTATGGCTACACCTTC.

The sample holds one count of this clone. The genes are TRBV15 and TRBJ2-3, with TRBD2 matching over 7 bases. The CDR3 has 15 amino acids. With 7 bases clipped from V and 6 bases from J, the junction kept 13 bases outside the gene matches. Germline V CDR1 and CDR2: LNHNV, YYDKDF (reference sequence). The DNA for the CDR3 is TGTGCCACCATGCTCCCTAGCGGCGGAATGGATACGCAGTATTTT. The encoded protein is CATMLPSGGMDTQYF.

The genes are TRBV2 and TRBJ2-3; no reliable D call. Per the germline V gene, CDR1 is SNHLY and CDR2 is FYNNEI. Trimming left V 6 bases short and J 0 bases short, with 10 bases between. The CDR3 has 14 residues. The CDR3 reads CASRVTGSTDTQYF. The CDR3 nucleotides are TGTGCCAGCAGAGTGACCGGAAGCACAGATACGCAGTATTTT.

The V and J genes are TRBV7-6 and TRBJ1-1; the D is unclear. CDR3 length: 14 residues. The V and J ends lost 3 bases and 0 bases respectively, with 8 bases between them. Germline V gene data show CDR1 as SGHVS and CDR2 as FNYEAQ. In DNA form, the CDR3 reads TGTGCCAGCAGCTTCCCGAAGGTGAACACTGAAGCTTTCTTT. This sequence encodes CASSFPKVNTEAFF.

This clone has only one observation. The rearrangement joins TRBV10-3 to TRBJ2-7; tentatively, D is TRBD1 (5 bases). Trimming shortened V by 5 bases and J by 0 bases, and 14 bases separated the two germline ends. The CDR3 is made up of 15 amino acids. CDR1 is ENHRY, CDR2 SYGVKD, per germline. The CDR3 DNA reads TGTGCCATCAGTACAAGGGGTACCAGCTCCTACGAGCAGTACTTC. Translated: CAISTRGTSSYEQYF.

The chain employs TRBV5-1 and TRBJ1-1; tentatively, D is TRBD1 (6 bases). The length of the CDR3 is 15 residues. Germline values: CDR1 SGHRS, CDR2 YFSETQ. V lost 1 base to trimming and J lost 4 bases, with 14 bases between them. DNA for the CDR3: TGCGCCAGCAGCTTGATTGGGGGGGCGAGCACTGAAGCTTTCTTT. Protein product: CASSLIGGASTEAFF.

The rearrangement uses TRBV2 and TRBJ2-2; 8 nucleotides line up with TRBD2. The V gene end was trimmed by 4 bases and the J gene end by 6 bases; junction bases not matched to a gene: 7. This CDR3 has 15 residues. Germline V gives CDR1 SNHLY, CDR2 FYNNEI. The CDR3 loop is CASSGGGRRSGELFF. DNA for the CDR3: TGTGCCAGCAGTGGCGGGGGGCGCCGATCCGGGGAGCTGTTTTTT.

This rearrangement joins TRBV7-2 to TRBJ1-3, with 7 bases matching TRBD1. V lost 4 bases to trimming and J lost 2 bases; unmatched junction nucleotides: 5. This CDR3 contains 15 residues. The V gene's germline CDR1 is SGHTA and CDR2 FQGNSA. This chain's CDR3 is CASSSDRFTGNTIYF. The CDR3 DNA sequence: TGTGCCAGCAGCTCGGACAGGTTCACTGGAAACACCATATATTTT.

The chain joins TRBV18 to TRBJ1-5, with D perhaps TRBD1 (6 bases). The germline gives CDR1 KGHSH, CDR2 LQKENI. The V end lost 5 bases, the J end lost 6 bases, and 11 bases lay between the germline ends. The CDR3 covers 13 residues. The CDR3 region has the DNA TGTGCCAGCTCAAGGACAGAGACTCAGCCCCAGCATTTT. Protein product: CASSRTETQPQHF.

This chain joins TRBV10-3 and TRBJ2-7; 8 bases match TRBD1. Germline CDR1 is ENHRY and CDR2 is SYGVKD. The CDR3 sequence is 14 residues long. The V and J ends lost 4 bases and 4 bases, in that order; junction bases with no gene match: 6. CDR3: CAISGDRKGYEQYF. As DNA, the CDR3 is TGTGCCATCAGTGGGGACAGGAAGGGTTACGAGCAGTACTTC.

The chain employs TRBV6-5 and TRBJ2-1; 8 positions match TRBD2. Unmatched junction bases numbered 5, after V lost 6 bases and J lost 1 base. Germline CDR1 and CDR2: MNHEY and SVGAGI. This CDR3 has 15 residues. The CDR3 DNA is TGTGCCAGCAGGTACCGGGGGGGATCCTACAATGAGCAGTTCTTC. This encodes CASRYRGGSYNEQFF.

The V call is TRBV10-3, the J call TRBJ1-1; the match to TRBD1 covers 7 bases. CDR1 and CDR2 (germline): ENHRY, SYGVKD. V shed 2 bases, J shed 4 bases, and the junction held 7 bases outside the gene matches. The CDR3 spans 15 residues. The CDR3 region is CAISEPAQGFTEAFF. CDR3 in DNA: TGTGCCATCAGTGAGCCTGCACAGGGGTTCACTGAAGCTTTCTTT.

The chain links TRBV28 to TRBJ2-1, with 11 bases fitting TRBD1. CDR3 size: 14 residues. V lost 6 bases and J lost 7; bases outside the gene matches: 5. The germline V gene encodes CDR1 MDHEN and CDR2 SYDVKM. The CDR3 loop reads CASRRTGGSNEQFF. CDR3 bases: TGTGCCAGCAGACGGACAGGGGGCTCTAATGAGCAGTTCTTC.

This clone occurred once. The chain uses TRBV19 and TRBJ1-1; D unclear. This CDR3 has 13 residues. Germline V gives CDR1 LNHDA, CDR2 SQIVND (reference sequence). V lost 0 bases and J 9 bases, leaving 11 bases between the germline ends. The CDR3 DNA is TGTGCCAGTAGTATAGATACGTGGGGAAAAGCTTTCTTT. This translates into CASSIDTWGKAFF.

The chain recombines TRBV28 with TRBJ1-5; no clear D. This CDR3 comprises 14 residues. Trimming removed 6 bases at V and 1 base at J, with 10 bases between. Germline CDR1 is MDHEN and CDR2 is SYDVKM. Here the CDR3 reads CASRGQLSNQPQHF. Written as DNA, the CDR3 is TGTGCCAGCAGAGGGCAGTTAAGCAATCAGCCCCAGCATTTT.

The CDR3 here is CAWSRWTALSEAFF. In nucleotides, the CDR3 is TGTGCCTGGAGCCGGTGGACGGCATTAAGTGAAGCTTTCTTT. V usage is TRBV30 and J usage is TRBJ1-1; D ambiguous. The length of the CDR3 is 14 residues. Germline assignment: CDR1 GTSNPN and CDR2 SVGIG (reference sequence). Trimming stripped 3 bases from V and 7 bases from J, with 18 bases between.

The J gene is TRBJ1-2, the V gene TRBV6-5, with a weak D call TRBD1 (6 bases). This CDR3 region has 14 residues. CDR1 and CDR2 from the germline V gene are MNHEY and SVGAGI. V was shortened by 5 bases and J by 5 bases, with 15 bases between the two germline ends. The CDR3 loop reads CASSTNPGDYGYTF. Written as DNA, the CDR3 is TGTGCCAGCAGTACAAACCCAGGGGATTATGGCTACACCTTC.

V usage is TRBV3-1 (or the pseudogene TRBV3-2) and J usage is TRBJ1-2, with unresolved D. V lost 1 base and J lost 5, with 5 bases in between. Per germline, CDR1 LGHDT and CDR2 YNNKEL (reference sequence). The CDR3 totals 12 residues. In DNA form, the CDR3 reads TGTGCCAGCAGCCAAGGTTTTTATGGCTACACCTTC. Protein: CASSQGFYGYTF.

The J gene is TRBJ1-1, the V gene TRBV3-1 (or the pseudogene TRBV3-2); possibly TRBD1 for D (5 bases). Per germline, CDR1 LGHDT and CDR2 YNNKEL (reference sequence). This CDR3 spans 15 amino acids. The V end was cut by 0 bases, the J end by 0 bases, with 8 bases between. Here the CDR3 DNA reads TGTGCCAGCAGCCAAGAGGGGACTTTGAACACTGAAGCTTTCTTT. As protein: CASSQEGTLNTEAFF.

The V call is TRBV5-1, the J call TRBJ1-1; a possible D gene is TRBD1 (5 bases). Trimming removed 2 bases from V and 0 bases from J, with 11 bases in between. The length of the CDR3 is 15 residues. The V gene's germline CDR1 is SGHRS and CDR2 YFSETQ. CDR3 protein: CASSFEGHMNTEAFF. The CDR3 DNA follows: TGCGCCAGCAGCTTCGAAGGACACATGAACACTGAAGCTTTCTTT.